This TCR beta chain was retrieved from a study of shared clonotypes between healthy human individuals (dated by TCRdb to 2020 to 2021). Looking at the study overall: The cohort included three men and a couple of women between 18 and 49 years of age. Per donor, three plates each were used for CD4 naive and CD4 memory, two for CD8 naive, and one for CD8 memory. The study deeply sequenced blood TCR repertoires of roughly five healthy adults to estimate repertoire size and the extent of clonotype sharing between individuals. To increase sequencing depth and limit assay-specific biases, different laboratories used diverse techniques to prepare libraries and sequence TCR repertoires. Leukapheresis yielded between about 0.85 and 9.5 billion PBMCs per donor.

Trimmed from V: 3 bases; trimmed from J: 0 bases; junction bases lacking a gene match: 5. The germline V gene gives CDR1 as SGHRS and CDR2 as YFSETQ. From the cysteine up to the phenylalanine, the CDR3 has a length of 15 residues. Only the CDR3 portion is preserved as DNA: 45 bases, with reading frame beginning at the first base. Beyond this particular receptor, the publication reports: Naive subsets generally had larger estimated clonotype richness than memory subsets did. Pairwise subsampling led to the expectation that sequencing depth would affect the degree of clonotype sharing among donors. Sampling was restricted to blood, and TCR repertoires in tissues likely differ from the TCR repertoires found in blood. Higher generation probabilities were observed for clonotypes shared by all four sorted-subset donors than for non-shared clonotypes. The small number of donors limited the genetic and exposure-history diversity represented. Roughly 5% of naive CD4, 3.5% of naive CD8, roughly 2.4% of memory CD4, and 0.4% of memory CD8 clonotypes were shared across several donors. Even with the large sequencing depth, rarefaction of the sorted-subset datasets indicated that sequencing was incomplete.

TCR CDR3 regions were amplified from genomic DNA by multiplex PCR using the deep immunoSEQ assay. For each cell subset, the extracted genomic DNA was distributed evenly across all wells of several immunoSEQ 96-well plates, and each plate served as one replicate. Each replicate PCR for sorted subsets received around 200 ng genomic DNA, equal to about 29,000 T cell genomes. Purified libraries were measured with a Qubit 3.0 fluorometer, size-checked on a Bioanalyzer 2100, and measured again with the KAPA Library Quantification kit. Each immunoSEQ 96-well plate was sequenced on its own single-read 150-cycle Illumina NextSeq 550 flow cell. In the paper's pipeline: The immunoSEQ output contained only junctional sequences without quality scores, so filtering could not match that applied to full-length reads. To assign V/J genes and CDR3, sequences were annotated against IMGT germline references using PyIR, a Python wrapper for IgBLAST v1.9. Any read was removed if the V/J assignment was weak (E-value above 1e-6), the CDR3 was missing, or the read contained stop codons, out-of-frame junctions, or ambiguous translated residues. V3J clonotypes were defined by identical inferred V gene, J gene, and CDR3 amino acid sequence. The percentage overlap between two repertoires was calculated by dividing the number of shared unique clonotypes by the size of the smaller repertoire. Repertoire richness was assessed with RTK rarefaction, the Chao1 estimator, and Recon v2.1 estimates of unobserved clonotypes. Generation probabilities were computed with OLGA for all TCRbeta clonotypes obtained by the gDNA method from four donors. In TCRdb, the immuneACCESS table is reduced to in-frame sequences with V and J assigned. These tables do not hold every clone; where another copy was compared, an unresolved V gene accounts for under half, and the others remain unexplained. V, J and clone size were drawn from that table, and D and trimming were deduced from the DNA. The sample table holds 180,000 or so clones, of which about 93% were seen once. In total, the top ten clones hold 0.067% of the sample.

For this clone: Its cognate antigen has yet to be identified. Qualities for individual bases were not recorded, and no much larger clone is one base off.

Donors were healthy HIV-negative adults with no recently reported acute infections or vaccinations. Every donor was a Caucasian adult residing in Nashville, Tennessee, USA. Magnetic negative selection was used to enrich CD4+ T cells, after which naive cells were positively selected on CD45RA and the negative fraction became the memory subset. Blood was collected by leukapheresis, and PBMCs were isolated by Ficoll-Histopaque density gradient centrifugation and then cryopreserved in liquid nitrogen vapor phase. Analytical flow cytometry was used to check the purity and quantity of each magnetically sorted T cell population. Genomic DNA was isolated from each sorted fraction and quantified by UV absorbance on a Nanodrop 2000c.

The sequence joins TRBV5-1 to TRBJ2-7; 8 of the junction bases match TRBD1. The sequencing sample was made of naive CD4+ T cells sorted from blood. The label giving this sample's cell subset or site can be read as: CD45RA+ positively selected. The sequence was obtained from a woman in her twenties or thirties in good health. The CDR3 loop reads CASSSWTGPSYEQYF. The nucleotide sequence is TGCGCCAGCAGCTCCTGGACAGGGCCCTCCTACGAGCAGTACTTC. Beyond the CDR3, the reference TRBV5-1 and TRBJ2-7 genes provide the residues; the full variable domain reads: KAGVTQTPRYLIKTRGQQVTLSCSPISGHRSVSWYQQTPGQGLQFLFEYFSETQRNKGNFPGRFSGRQFSNSRSEMNVSTLELGDSALYLCASSSWTGPSYEQYFGPGTRLTVT.